A single sample gave rise to the 29 T cell receptor beta chains below, sequenced in a study of tissue T cells after allogeneic stem cell transplantation. Time point defined: mouse harvest day 7 after allogeneic transplant. The graft held 10^6 splenic CD5+ T cells and 10^7 T-cell-depleted bone marrow cells. Sequencing used immunoSEQ multiplex PCR; TCRdb keeps in-frame clones, though not all of them. The sample consists of around 7,500 clones, around 50% of them appearing once. Sequencing was carried out using lymph node tissue. Every receptor here comes from a female BALB/c mouse given C57BL/6 T cells with graft-versus-host disease after an allogeneic hematopoietic cell transplant.

Of note for this clone: One junction end disagrees with the germline gene, perhaps due to a read error. Gene names refer to mouse genes. The read terminates 1 residue ahead of where the CDR3 ends, so the germline J gene completes it. This rearrangement joins TRBV13-1 to TRBJ2-7; 8 bases align to TRBD2. Looked up from germline, CDR1 is NSHNY and CDR2 is SYGAGN. The CDR3 covers 14 residues. The covered CDR3 bases are TGTGCCAGCGGTGATGCCCTGGGGGGTTATGAACAGTAC. This encodes CASGDALGGYEQY. The CDR3 in its entirety is CASGDALGGYEQYF.

With respect to this clone: Each gene name is a mouse one. The CDR3 end lies 1 residue beyond the end of the read and is filled in from the germline J gene. The rearrangement uses TRBV26 and TRBJ2-4; either TRBD1 or TRBD2 may supply D (5 bases each). The germline V and J ends were trimmed by 2 bases and 0 bases, with 9 bases remaining between them. The CDR3 extends over 15 amino acids. CDR1 is KGHPV and CDR2 is FQNQEV in the germline V gene (reference sequence). This chain's CDR3 is CASSLGGASQNTLYF. The CDR3 bases that were read are TGTGCCAGCAGTCTGGGAGGGGCTAGTCAAAACACCTTGTAC.

As for this clone: All gene names here are mouse names. Read data end 1 residue before the CDR3 end; the end is taken from the germline J gene. V usage is TRBV29 and J usage is TRBJ1-4, with D tentatively TRBD1 (6 bases). Trimming removed 0 bases at V and 3 bases at J, with 8 bases between. CDR1 is MSHET, CDR2 SYDVDS, per germline. This CDR3 spans 15 amino acids. The CDR3 DNA, read in part, is TGTGCTAGCAGTTTATCAGGGGGGACCAACGAAAGATTATTT. Its protein product is CASSLSGGTNERLF. The whole CDR3 region reads CASSLSGGTNERLFF. The variable domain in full, completed from reference TRBV29 and TRBJ1-4, reads DMKVTQMPRYLIKRMGENVLLECGQDMSHETMYWYRQDPGLGLQLIYISYDVDSNSEGDIPKGYRVSRKKREHFSLILDSAKTNQTSVYFCASSLSGGTNERLFFGHGTKLSVL.

A few counts support this clone. Genes here carry mouse names. The read ends 1 residue before the CDR3 terminus; that terminus is restored from the germline J gene. This chain uses TRBV20 with TRBJ1-3; D remains ambiguous. Deletions cut 0 bases from V and 0 bases from J, with 6 bases between. Germline V gene lookup returns CDR1 GFQATS and CDR2 STVNSAI. The CDR3 is 14 residues long. The sequenced CDR3 bases are TGTGGTGCTAGGGAACAGAATTCTGGAAATACGCTCTAT. This codes for CGAREQNSGNTLY. The whole CDR3 protein reads CGAREQNSGNTLYF. Filled out from reference TRBV20 and TRBJ1-3, the complete variable domain reads GALVYQYPRRTICKSGTSMRMECQAVGFQATSVAWYRQSPQKTFELIALSTVNSAIKYEQNFTQEKFPISHPNLSFSSMTVLNAYLEDRGLYLCGAREQNSGNTLYFGEGSRLIVV.

Concerning this clone: The genes and germline here are from mouse. The read stops 1 residue short of the end of the CDR3; the missing end is completed from the germline J gene. The gene calls are TRBV19 and TRBJ1-1; TRBD1 is a possible D gene (6 bases). The CDR3 runs to 15 residues. Germline V gene data show CDR1 as FNHDT and CDR2 as SITEND (reference sequence). With 1 base removed from V and 1 base from J, the gap between germline ends came to 11 bases. The CDR3 bases that were read are TGTGCCAGCAGTATATTGCAGGGGCGAAACACAGAAGTCTTC. This gives the protein CASSILQGRNTEVF. The whole CDR3 reads CASSILQGRNTEVFF.

Points on this clone: Gene names are mouse gene names. Read sequence stops 1 residue before the CDR3 end, and the germline J gene provides the missing end. The chain uses TRBV15 and TRBJ2-4; D remains ambiguous. CDR1 and CDR2 from the germline V gene are SGHND and FRSKSL. The V end was cut by 4 bases, the J end by 0 bases, with 5 bases between. The CDR3 is made up of 13 amino acids. The covered CDR3 bases are TGTGCCAGCAGTTGGGGTAGTCAAAACACCTTGTAC. It translates to CASSWGSQNTLY. The whole CDR3 reads CASSWGSQNTLYF.

With respect to this clone: Gene and germline names: mouse. The read falls 1 residue short of the CDR3 end, and the missing part is taken from the germline J gene. This chain links TRBV12-1 with TRBJ2-7, with D possibly being TRBD2 (6 bases). V lost 1 base, J lost 3 bases, and 12 bases lay in between. The CDR3 runs to 14 residues. CDR1 and CDR2 from the germline V gene are SGHSN and HYEKVE. CDR3 DNA (partial): TGTGCCAGCTCTCTACACGGGGGGTACTATGAACAGTAC. Translation: CASSLHGGYYEQY. The whole CDR3 protein is CASSLHGGYYEQYF. Looking up the rest from reference TRBV12-1 and TRBJ2-7 gives the full variable domain: DSGVVQSPRHIIKEKGGRSVLTCIPISGHSNVVWYQQTLGKELKFLIQHYEKVERDKGFLPSRFSVQQFDDYHSEMNMSALELEDSAMYFCASSLHGGYYEQYFGPGTRLTVL.

This clone was observed a few times. Gene names and germline refer to mouse. The read gets to within 1 residue of the CDR3 end, and the germline J gene fills in the rest. The rearrangement uses TRBV23 and TRBJ2-2; whether TRBD2, the table's D call, matches the DNA was not checked. The germline V gene encodes CDR1 KGHTA and CDR2 FQNQQP. The CDR3 runs 16 residues. CDR3 residues: CSSRPGLGGNTGQLYF. The CDR3 bases that were read are TGCTCCAGCAGACCGGGACTGGGGGGGAACACCGGGCAGCTCTAC. Filled out from reference TRBV23 and TRBJ2-2, the complete variable domain reads DAAVTQKPRYLIKMKGQEAEMKCIPEKGHTAVFWYQQKQSKELKFLIYFQNQQPLDQIDMVKERFSAVCPSSSLCSLGIRTCEAEDSALYLCSSRPGLGGNTGQLYFGEGSKLTVL.

Only a few counts were recorded for this clone. The gene names here belong to mouse. From the germline J gene comes the end of the CDR3, since the read stops 1 residue before it. The chain uses TRBV12-2 and TRBJ2-4; 9 bases align to TRBD2. The junction had 6 bases not matched to a gene; V was cut back by 3 bases and J by 0 bases. This CDR3 region has 16 residues. Per the germline V gene, CDR1 is SGHLS and CDR2 is HYDKME. CDR3 sequence reads: CASSSRLGASQNTLYF. Partial CDR3 DNA: TGTGCCAGCTCTTCACGACTGGGGGCTAGTCAAAACACCTTGTAC.

With regard to this clone: Mouse names are used for the genes. The CDR3 is cut off 1 residue early in the read; its end comes from the germline J gene. The rearrangement uses TRBV1 and TRBJ2-4; 9 bases are a match to TRBD1. This CDR3 has 15 amino acids. J gave up 6 bases and V 0 bases, and 4 bases lay outside the gene matches. Germline assignment: CDR1 NSQYPW and CDR2 LRSPGD (reference sequence). The sequenced part of the CDR3 DNA is TGCACCTGCAGTGCAGACCGGACAGGGGTGAACACCTTGTAC. It translates to CTCSADRTGVNTLY. The whole CDR3 sequence reads CTCSADRTGVNTLYF.

As to this clone: Germline and genes: mouse. The read ends 1 residue shy of where the CDR3 ends; the end is completed using the germline J gene. The chain links TRBV5 to TRBJ2-3; 8 bases match TRBD2. The CDR3 covers 15 residues. Germline V gives CDR1 LGHNA, CDR2 YNLKQL (reference sequence). Trimming took 0 bases from V and 5 from J; bases not matched to a gene: 4. This chain's CDR3 is CASSQDWGVGETLYF. CDR3 bases read: TGTGCCAGCAGCCAAGACTGGGGGGTTGGAGAAACGCTGTAT.

With regard to this clone: All gene names here are mouse names. The read terminates 1 residue ahead of where the CDR3 ends, so the germline J gene completes it. This chain links TRBV12-2 with TRBJ2-3, with D hard to call. Germline CDR1 SGHLS, CDR2 HYDKME. V lost 1 base to trimming and J lost 0 bases, with 7 bases between them. The CDR3 is 14 amino acids. CDR3 DNA (partial): TGTGCCAGCTCTCTATACAGTAGTGCAGAAACGCTGTAT. Protein: CASSLYSSAETLY. The whole CDR3 region reads CASSLYSSAETLYF.

Worth noting for this clone: Each gene name is a mouse one. The DNA ends 1 residue before the CDR3 does, and the rest of the CDR3 is filled in from the germline J gene. This rearrangement joins TRBV20 to TRBJ2-4, with 8 bases aligning to TRBD2. The CDR3 spans 13 residues. Germline V CDR1 and CDR2: GFQATS, STVNSAI. The junction had 2 bases not matched to a gene; V was cut back by 1 base and J by 5 bases. The covered CDR3 bases are TGTGGTGCTAGGGTCACTGGGGGAAACACCTTGTAC. It codes for CGARVTGGNTLY. The full-length CDR3 reads as CGARVTGGNTLYF.

By sample share, this clone is large (0.1 to 1%). Gene labels here are mouse ones. Incomplete CDR3 DNA: TGTGCCAGCTCTCTAACCGGGACAGGGGCCTATGAACAGTAC. It yields the protein CASSLTGTGAYEQY. The CDR3 in its entirety is CASSLTGTGAYEQYF. V is TRBV12-2 and J is TRBJ2-7; 10 bases agree with TRBD1. The sequence runs out 1 residue before the end of the CDR3; the remainder is reconstructed from the germline J gene. V was pared by 1 base and J by 2 bases, with 4 bases of the junction left unmatched. CDR1 and CDR2 from the germline V gene are SGHLS and HYDKME. The CDR3 loop spans 15 amino acids.

Details on this clone: Germline and genes here are mouse. The CDR3 sequence: CAWSLAGQNYEQYF. Incomplete CDR3 DNA: TGTGCCTGGAGTCTTGCGGGACAGAACTATGAACAGTAC. The rearrangement joins TRBV31 to TRBJ2-7; 7 nucleotides agree with TRBD1. The read ends 1 residue early relative to the CDR3; the germline J gene fills the gap. Germline trimming cut 0 bases from V and 3 bases from J; bases unmatched to any gene: 5. The CDR3 extends over 14 amino acids. Looked up from germline, CDR1 is GKSSPN and CDR2 is SITVG.

This clone was found a few times. Gene labels here are mouse ones. Read sequence stops 1 residue before the CDR3 end, and the germline J gene provides the missing end. The V and J genes are TRBV13-2 and TRBJ1-6; the match to TRBD1 covers 7 bases. TRBJ1-6 carries the ORF label, with uncertain function. Losses at the gene ends were 0 bases for V and 7 bases for J; bases not matched to a gene: 4. Germline CDR1 and CDR2: NNHNN and SYGAGS (reference sequence). This CDR3 contains 15 residues. The CDR3 reads CASGDAGRGNSPLYF. The part of the CDR3 DNA that was read is TGTGCCAGCGGTGATGCTGGCAGGGGGAATTCGCCCCTCTAC.

As for this clone: Germline and genes here are mouse. Sequencing ends 1 residue short of the CDR3 end; the germline J gene provides the rest. The gene calls are TRBV26 and TRBJ2-2; D not resolved. CDR3 length equals 13 residues. Trimming took 0 bases from V and 4 from J, leaving 3 bases between them. Germline CDR1 and CDR2: KGHPV and FQNQEV (reference sequence). Incomplete CDR3 DNA: TGTGCCAGCAGTCTGTCTCCCACCGGGCAGCTCTAC. Amino acid sequence: CASSLSPTGQLY. From start to end, the CDR3 is CASSLSPTGQLYF.

In its sample, this clone was seen a few times. The gene symbols are mouse symbols. The read terminates 1 residue before the CDR3 end, so the remaining end is supplied by the germline J gene. This chain joins TRBV3 and TRBJ1-4; D not certain. The CDR3 is 12 residues long. V was clipped by 1 base and J by 7 bases, with 4 bases between them. The germline gives CDR1 SNHLY, CDR2 FYNGKV (reference sequence). The CDR3 sequence is CASSLDSERLFF. The CDR3 DNA, read in part, is TGTGCCAGCAGCTTAGACAGCGAAAGATTATTT.

Note on this clone: Any gene name here is a mouse gene name. The read falls 1 residue short of the CDR3 end, and the missing part is taken from the germline J gene. The rearrangement uses TRBV16 and TRBJ2-5, with a weak D call TRBD1 (6 bases). Per the germline V gene, CDR1 is SGHSA and CDR2 is FRNQAP. The CDR3 has 13 amino acids. Trimming stripped 3 bases from V and 3 bases from J, with 7 bases between. The CDR3 protein is CASSFGTQDTQYF. The part of the CDR3 DNA that was read is TGTGCAAGCAGCTTCGGGACACAAGACACCCAGTAC.

As for this clone: The genes and germline here are from mouse. The read ends 1 residue early relative to the CDR3; the germline J gene fills the gap. The chain employs TRBV26 and TRBJ2-4; D remains unclear. The length of the CDR3 is 13 residues. With 0 bases removed from V and 4 bases from J, the gap between germline ends came to 5 bases. Germline V gene lookup returns CDR1 KGHPV and CDR2 FQNQEV (reference sequence). This CDR3 is CASSLSEENTLYF. The sequenced CDR3 bases are TGTGCCAGCAGTCTGTCAGAAGAAAACACCTTGTAC.

This clone was picked up a small number of times. Gene labels here are mouse ones. The read ends 1 residue early relative to the CDR3; the germline J gene fills the gap. The rearrangement joins TRBV30 to TRBJ2-1, with D possibly being TRBD2 (7 bases). The CDR3 is 13 residues long. The V end was cut by 5 bases, the J end by 3 bases, with 11 bases between. Germline V CDR1 and CDR2: SQVVS, ANEGSEA. CDR3: CSSPGGPYAEQFF. The sequenced part of the CDR3 DNA is TGTAGTTCTCCTGGGGGCCCCTATGCTGAGCAGTTC. The full variable domain, rest sourced from reference TRBV30 and TRBJ2-1, is SVLLYQKPNRDICQSGTSLKIQCVADSQVVSMFWYQQFQEQSLMLMATANEGSEATYESGFTKDKFPISRPNLTFSTLTVNNARPGDSSIYFCSSPGGPYAEQFFGPGTRLTVL.

Comments on this clone: Gene and germline names: mouse. The observed sequence ends 1 residue before the CDR3 terminus, with the missing tail filled in from the germline J gene. The chain employs TRBV13-3 and TRBJ2-4; 8 bases are a match to TRBD2. Germline CDR1 and CDR2: NNHDY and SYVADS. This CDR3 is 13 amino acids long. V dropped 1 base and J dropped 5; count of bases not matched to a gene: 0. CDR3 DNA (partial): TGTGCCAGCAGTGATCTGGGGGGAAACACCTTGTAC. This translates into CASSDLGGNTLY. The entire CDR3 protein is CASSDLGGNTLYF.

This clone was detected a few times. Mouse germline and gene names are used. Read data end 1 residue before the CDR3 end; the end is taken from the germline J gene. This sequence joins TRBV5 and TRBJ1-2; the D gene is possibly TRBD1 (5 bases). Germline V gene lookup returns CDR1 LGHNA and CDR2 YNLKQL (reference sequence). V was clipped by 0 bases and J by 0 bases, with 8 bases between them. There are 15 residues in the CDR3. This chain's CDR3 is CASSQDSRANSDYTF. Partial CDR3 DNA: TGTGCCAGCAGCCAAGATTCCAGGGCAAACTCCGACTACACC.

A remark on this clone: Gene names follow the mouse nomenclature. The sequence runs out 1 residue before the end of the CDR3; the remainder is reconstructed from the germline J gene. The chain employs TRBV19 and TRBJ2-1, with TRBD2 identical over 12 bases. This CDR3 contains 17 residues. The trim removed 4 bases at V and 4 bases at J, leaving 9 bases unmatched. The V gene's germline CDR1 is FNHDT and CDR2 SITEND (reference sequence). The CDR3 protein is CASSPRLGGRGYAEQFF. The sequenced part of the CDR3 DNA is TGTGCCAGCAGTCCTCGACTGGGGGGGCGCGGGTATGCTGAGCAGTTC.

This clone was counted a few times. All gene names here are mouse names. The read stops 1 residue short of the end of the CDR3; the missing end is completed from the germline J gene. This rearrangement joins TRBV13-2 to TRBJ2-1; 8 positions match TRBD2. Germline lookup yields CDR1 NNHNN and CDR2 SYGAGS (reference sequence). The CDR3 is made up of 15 amino acids. Trimming took 0 bases from V and 1 from J; bases not matched to a gene: 0. The DNA read from the CDR3 is TGTGCCAGCGGTGATGACTGGGGGAACTATGCTGAGCAGTTC. Protein: CASGDDWGNYAEQF. The whole CDR3 is CASGDDWGNYAEQFF.

This clone was seen once. Genes here carry mouse names. The CDR3 extends 1 residue past the end of the read, so its final part is completed from the germline J gene. The V gene is TRBV26, the J gene TRBJ2-3; D not certain. CDR1 and CDR2 from the germline V gene are KGHPV and FQNQEV (reference sequence). The CDR3 loop spans 11 amino acids. Trimming removed 0 bases at V and 5 bases at J, with 0 bases between. Partial CDR3 DNA: TGTGCCAGCAGTCTGTCAGAAACGCTGTAT. Protein product: CASSLSETLY. The whole CDR3 protein is CASSLSETLYF.

A note on this clone: Mouse gene names apply. The CDR3 is cut off 1 residue early in the read; its end comes from the germline J gene. This chain joins TRBV20 and TRBJ1-4, with TRBD1 identical over 8 bases. The CDR3 contains 14 residues. After removal of 2 bases from V and 3 bases from J, the junction contained 2 bases not matched to a gene. The germline CDR1 and CDR2 sequences are GFQATS and STVNSAI. CDR3 bases read: TGTGGTGCTAGGCAGGGGGCGGCCAACGAAAGATTATTT. It specifies CGARQGAANERLF. Given in full, the CDR3 is CGARQGAANERLFF.

Concerning this clone itself: Mouse gene names and germline throughout. This chain's CDR3 is CASNRDRGPAEQFF. The CDR3 DNA, read in part, is TGTGCCAGCAACCGGGACAGGGGGCCGGCTGAGCAGTTC. The chain is built from TRBV19 and TRBJ2-1; 12 bases are a match to TRBD1. The CDR3 extends 1 residue past the end of the read, so its final part is completed from the germline J gene. After removal of 6 bases from V and 7 bases from J, the junction contained 5 bases not matched to a gene. Germline CDR1 and CDR2: FNHDT and SITEND (reference sequence). The CDR3 length is 14 residues.

This clone was counted only a few times. Gene names refer to mouse genes. The CDR3 end is not reached by the read, which stops 1 residue before it; the germline J gene fills it in. The V call is TRBV26, the J call TRBJ2-7; 14 positions match TRBD2. CDR3 length: 16 amino acids. The germline CDR1 and CDR2 sequences are KGHPV and FQNQEV (reference sequence). The J segment lost 7 bases and the V segment lost 1 base, leaving 6 bases of the junction unmatched. The CDR3 spells CASSLLGLGGREEQYF. The CDR3 bases that were read are TGTGCCAGCAGTCTGTTGGGACTGGGGGGGCGCGAGGAACAGTAC.